This T cell receptor (beta chain) is drawn from a study of siplizumab effects on memory and regulatory T cells. Concerning this clone: No antigen is known for it.

The CDR3 consists of 14 residues. The germline CDR1 and CDR2 sequences are GTSNPN and SVGIG (reference sequence). V was clipped by 3 bases and J by 3 bases, with 15 bases between them. The method was immunoSEQ multiplex PCR; TCRdb's version includes in-frame clones alone and lacks a portion of them. The sample consists of approximately 110,000 clones, approximately 90% of them appearing once. The study's findings and limits: With siplizumab, cumulative frequency of CD4+ memory-derived alloreactive sequences dropped significantly. Proliferating siplizumab-culture Tregs lacked confirmation of suppressive function. Researchers could not give a naive or memory phenotype to roughly 75-95% of proliferating CD4+ or CD8+ clones. Major contributors to the alloresponse seemed to be naive T cells, which also appeared more diverse than memory cells.

This chain links TRBV30 with TRBJ2-7, with a possible D match to TRBD1 (6 bases). This clonotype was sampled from a human donor in good health. The sequenced sample was Tregs sorted from blood. The CDR3 region is CAWRGRGTVYEQYF. CDR3 sequence (DNA): TGTGCCTGGAGGGGCAGGGGAACGGTCTACGAGCAGTACTTC. The full variable domain, its missing parts supplied by reference TRBV30 and TRBJ2-7, is SQTIHQWPATLVQPVGSPLSLECTVEGTSNPNLYWYRQAAGRGLQLLFYSVGIGQISSEVPQNLSASRPQDRQFILSSKKLLLSDSGFYLCAWRGRGTVYEQYFGPGTRLTVT.